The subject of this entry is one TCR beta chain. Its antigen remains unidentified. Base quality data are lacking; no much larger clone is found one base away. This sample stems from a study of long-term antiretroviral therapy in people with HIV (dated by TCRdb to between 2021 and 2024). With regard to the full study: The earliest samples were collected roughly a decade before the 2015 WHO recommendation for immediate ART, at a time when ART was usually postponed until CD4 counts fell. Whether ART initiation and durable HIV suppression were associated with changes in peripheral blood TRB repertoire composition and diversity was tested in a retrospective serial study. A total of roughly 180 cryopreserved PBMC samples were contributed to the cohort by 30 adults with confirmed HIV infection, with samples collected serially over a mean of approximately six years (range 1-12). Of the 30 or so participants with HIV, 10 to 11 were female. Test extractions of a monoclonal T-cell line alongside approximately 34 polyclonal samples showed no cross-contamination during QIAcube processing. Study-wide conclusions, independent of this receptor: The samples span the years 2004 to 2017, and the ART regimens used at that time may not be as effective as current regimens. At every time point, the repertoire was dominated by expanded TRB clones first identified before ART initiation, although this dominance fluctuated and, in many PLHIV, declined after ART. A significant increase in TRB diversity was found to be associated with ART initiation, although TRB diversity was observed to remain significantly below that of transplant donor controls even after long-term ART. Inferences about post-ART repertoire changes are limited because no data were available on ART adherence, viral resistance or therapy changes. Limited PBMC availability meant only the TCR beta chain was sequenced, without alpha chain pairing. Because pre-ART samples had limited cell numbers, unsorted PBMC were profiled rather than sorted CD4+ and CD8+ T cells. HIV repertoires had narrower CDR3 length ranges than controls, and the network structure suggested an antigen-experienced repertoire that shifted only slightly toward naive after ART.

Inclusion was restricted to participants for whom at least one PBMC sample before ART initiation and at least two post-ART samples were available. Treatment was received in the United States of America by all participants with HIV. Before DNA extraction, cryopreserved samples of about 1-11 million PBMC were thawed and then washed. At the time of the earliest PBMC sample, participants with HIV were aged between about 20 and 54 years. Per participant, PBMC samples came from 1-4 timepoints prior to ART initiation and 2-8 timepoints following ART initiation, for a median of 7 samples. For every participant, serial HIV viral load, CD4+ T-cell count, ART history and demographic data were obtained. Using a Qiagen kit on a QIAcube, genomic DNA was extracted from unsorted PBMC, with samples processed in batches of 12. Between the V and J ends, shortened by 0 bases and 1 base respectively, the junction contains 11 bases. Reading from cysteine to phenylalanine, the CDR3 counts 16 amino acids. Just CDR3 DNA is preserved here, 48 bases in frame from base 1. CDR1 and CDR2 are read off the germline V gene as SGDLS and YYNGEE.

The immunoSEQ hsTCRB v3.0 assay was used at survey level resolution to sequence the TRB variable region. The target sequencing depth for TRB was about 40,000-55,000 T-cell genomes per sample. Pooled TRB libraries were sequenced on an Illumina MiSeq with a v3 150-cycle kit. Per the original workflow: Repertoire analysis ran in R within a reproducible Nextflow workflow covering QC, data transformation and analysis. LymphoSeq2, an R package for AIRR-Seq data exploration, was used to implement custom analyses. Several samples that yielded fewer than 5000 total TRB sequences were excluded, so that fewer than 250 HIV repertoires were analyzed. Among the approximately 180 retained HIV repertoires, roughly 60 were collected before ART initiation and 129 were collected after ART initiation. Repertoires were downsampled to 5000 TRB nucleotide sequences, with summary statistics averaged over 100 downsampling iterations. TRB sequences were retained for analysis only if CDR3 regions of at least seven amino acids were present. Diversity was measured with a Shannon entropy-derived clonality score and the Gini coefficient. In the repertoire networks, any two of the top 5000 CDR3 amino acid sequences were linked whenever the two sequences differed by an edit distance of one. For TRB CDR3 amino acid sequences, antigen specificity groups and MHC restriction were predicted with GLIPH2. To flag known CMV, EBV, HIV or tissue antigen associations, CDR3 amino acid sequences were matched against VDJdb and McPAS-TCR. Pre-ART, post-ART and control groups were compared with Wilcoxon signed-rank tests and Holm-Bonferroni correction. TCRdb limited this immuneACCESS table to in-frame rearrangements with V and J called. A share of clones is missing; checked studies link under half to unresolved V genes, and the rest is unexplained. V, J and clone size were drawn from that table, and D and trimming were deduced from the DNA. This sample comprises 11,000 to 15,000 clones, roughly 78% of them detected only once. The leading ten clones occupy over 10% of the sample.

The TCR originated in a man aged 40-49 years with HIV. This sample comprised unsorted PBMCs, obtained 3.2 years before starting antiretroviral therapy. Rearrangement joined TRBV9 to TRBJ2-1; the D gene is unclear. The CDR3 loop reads CASSVAGAGSYNEQFF. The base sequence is TGTGCCAGCAGCGTAGCTGGAGCCGGGTCCTACAATGAGCAGTTCTTC.